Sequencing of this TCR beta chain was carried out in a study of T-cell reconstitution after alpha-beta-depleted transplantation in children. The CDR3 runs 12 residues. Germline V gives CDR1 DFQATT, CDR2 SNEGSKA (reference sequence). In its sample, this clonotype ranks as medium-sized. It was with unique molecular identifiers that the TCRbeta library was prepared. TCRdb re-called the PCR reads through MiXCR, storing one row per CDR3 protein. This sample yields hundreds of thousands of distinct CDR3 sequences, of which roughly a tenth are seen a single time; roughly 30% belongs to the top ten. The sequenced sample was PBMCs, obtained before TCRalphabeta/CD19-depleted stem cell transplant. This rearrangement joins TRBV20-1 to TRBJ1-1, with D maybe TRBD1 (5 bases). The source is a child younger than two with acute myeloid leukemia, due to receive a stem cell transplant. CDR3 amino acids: CSHFRGDTEAFF. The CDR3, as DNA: TGCAGCCACTTTAGGGGCGACACTGAAGCTTTCTTT.